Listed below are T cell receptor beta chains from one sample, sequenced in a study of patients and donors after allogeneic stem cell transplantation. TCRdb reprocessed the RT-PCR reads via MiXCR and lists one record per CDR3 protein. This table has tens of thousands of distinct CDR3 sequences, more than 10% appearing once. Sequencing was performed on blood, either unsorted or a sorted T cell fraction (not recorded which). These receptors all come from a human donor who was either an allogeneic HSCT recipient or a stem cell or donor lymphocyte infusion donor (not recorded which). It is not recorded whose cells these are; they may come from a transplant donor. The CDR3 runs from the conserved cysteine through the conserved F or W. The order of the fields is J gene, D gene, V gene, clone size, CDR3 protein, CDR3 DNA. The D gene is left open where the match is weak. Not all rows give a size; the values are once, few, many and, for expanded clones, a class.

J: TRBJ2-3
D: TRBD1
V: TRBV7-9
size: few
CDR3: CASSLKQGATAQYF
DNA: TGTGCCAGCAGCTTAAAGCAGGGGGCAACTGCGCAGTATTTT

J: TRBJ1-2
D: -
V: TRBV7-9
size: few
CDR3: CASSWSSGGIYGYTF
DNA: TGTGCCAGCAGCTGGTCTTCCGGGGGGATCTATGGCTACACCTTC

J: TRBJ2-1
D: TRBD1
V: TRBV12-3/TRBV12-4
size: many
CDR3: CASSLQGAKFF
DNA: TGTGCCAGCAGTCTACAGGGGGCCAAGTTCTTC

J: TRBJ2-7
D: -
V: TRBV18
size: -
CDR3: CASFPYGTYEQYF
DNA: TGTGCCAGCTTCCCTTACGGAACCTACGAGCAGTACTTC

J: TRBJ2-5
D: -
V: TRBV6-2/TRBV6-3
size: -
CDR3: CASSGAFQETQYF
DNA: TGTGCCAGCTCTGGGGCCTTTCAAGAGACCCAGTACTTC

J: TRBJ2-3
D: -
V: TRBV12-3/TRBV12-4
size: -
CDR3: CASSPTDTQYF
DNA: TGTGCCAGCAGCCCCACAGATACGCAGTATTTT

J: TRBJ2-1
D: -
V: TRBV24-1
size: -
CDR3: CATSDPPPVGGDEQFF
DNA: TGTGCCACCAGTGATCCCCCCCCGGTTGGAGGCGATGAGCAGTTCTTC

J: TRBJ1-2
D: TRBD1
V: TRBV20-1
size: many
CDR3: CSALSGTGLYGYTF
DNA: TGCAGTGCTCTGTCCGGGACAGGGCTTTATGGCTACACCTTC

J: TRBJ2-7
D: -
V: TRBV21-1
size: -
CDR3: CASSKYIPGRIRSYEQYF
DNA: TGTGCCAGCAGCAAATACATCCCCGGACGGATTAGGTCCTACGAGCAGTACTTC

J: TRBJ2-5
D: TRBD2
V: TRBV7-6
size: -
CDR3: CASSPGLAGTQTQETQYF
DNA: TGTGCCAGCAGCCCCGGACTAGCGGGAACCCAGACCCAAGAGACCCAGTACTTC

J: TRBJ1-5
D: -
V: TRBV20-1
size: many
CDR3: CSARDDTGTPHSNQPQHF
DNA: TGCAGTGCTAGAGATGATACCGGGACACCCCATAGCAATCAGCCCCAGCATTTT

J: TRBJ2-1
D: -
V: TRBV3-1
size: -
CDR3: CASSLHAGSYNEQFF
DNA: TGTGCCAGCAGCCTACACGCGGGCAGCTACAATGAGCAGTTCTTC

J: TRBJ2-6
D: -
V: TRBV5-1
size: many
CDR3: CASSEGFSGANVLTF
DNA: TGCGCCAGCAGCGAAGGCTTCTCTGGGGCCAACGTCCTGACTTTC

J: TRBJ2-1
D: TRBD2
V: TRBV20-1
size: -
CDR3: CSASIRREGPYEQFF
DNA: TGCAGTGCTAGTATAAGGCGGGAGGGCCCGTATGAGCAGTTCTTC

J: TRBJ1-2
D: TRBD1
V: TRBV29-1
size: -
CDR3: CSVRTGDNYGYTF
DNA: TGCAGCGTCCGGACAGGTGATAACTATGGCTACACCTTC

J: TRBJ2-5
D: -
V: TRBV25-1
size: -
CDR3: CASSARGWLETQYF
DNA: TGTGCCAGCAGTGCGAGAGGGTGGTTGGAGACCCAGTACTTC

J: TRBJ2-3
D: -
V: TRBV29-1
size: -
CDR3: CSVDGNVDTQYF
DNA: TGCAGCGTTGACGGGAACGTAGATACGCAGTATTTT

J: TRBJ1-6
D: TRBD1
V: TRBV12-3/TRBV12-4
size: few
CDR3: CASSLVTGGPYNSPLHF
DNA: TGTGCCAGCAGTTTAGTCACAGGGGGCCCGTATAATTCACCCCTCCACTTT

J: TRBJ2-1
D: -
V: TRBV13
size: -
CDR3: CASCGAGSYNEQFF
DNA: TGTGCCAGCTGCGGGGCGGGTTCCTACAATGAGCAGTTCTTC

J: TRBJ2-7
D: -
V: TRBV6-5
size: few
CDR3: CASTSGGLSYEQYF
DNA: TGTGCCAGCACCAGTGGTGGCTTATCCTACGAGCAGTACTTC

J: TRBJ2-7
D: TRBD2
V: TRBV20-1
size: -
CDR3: CSARAPRRERTYEQYF
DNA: TGCAGTGCTAGAGCCCCTCGGCGGGAGCGTACCTACGAGCAGTACTTC

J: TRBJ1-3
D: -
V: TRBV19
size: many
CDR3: CASMGRKGLSGNTIYF
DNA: TGTGCCAGTATGGGACGTAAAGGACTCTCTGGAAACACCATATATTTT

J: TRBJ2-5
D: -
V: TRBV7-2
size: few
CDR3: CASSLVTAGQETQYF
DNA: TGTGCCAGCAGCTTAGTCACAGCTGGCCAAGAGACCCAGTACTTC

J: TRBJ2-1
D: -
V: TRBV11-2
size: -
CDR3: CASSLSRGLGDEQFF
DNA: TGTGCCAGCAGCTTAAGTAGGGGCCTTGGCGATGAGCAGTTCTTC

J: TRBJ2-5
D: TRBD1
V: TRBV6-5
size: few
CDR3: CAIMGQGRETQYF
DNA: TGTGCCATTATGGGACAGGGAAGGGAGACCCAGTACTTC

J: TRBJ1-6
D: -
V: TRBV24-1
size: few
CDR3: CASQIYRDYNSPLHF
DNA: TGTGCCTCGCAGATTTACCGGGACTATAATTCACCCCTCCACTTT

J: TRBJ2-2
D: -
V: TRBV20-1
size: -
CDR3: CSAREGPNTGELFF
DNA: TGCAGTGCTAGGGAGGGACCGAACACCGGGGAGCTGTTTTTT

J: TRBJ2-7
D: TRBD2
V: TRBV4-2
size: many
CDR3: CASSHREGQAYEQYF
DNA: TGTGCCAGCAGCCACAGGGAGGGCCAGGCCTACGAGCAGTACTTC

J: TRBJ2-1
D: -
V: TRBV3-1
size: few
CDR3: CASSLKTSFNEQFF
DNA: TGTGCCAGCAGCCTGAAGACTAGTTTTAATGAGCAGTTCTTC

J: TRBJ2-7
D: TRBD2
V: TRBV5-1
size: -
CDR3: CASSLRVAGVGVESYEQYF
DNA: TGCGCCAGCAGCTTACGAGTAGCGGGAGTAGGGGTAGAAAGCTACGAGCAGTACTTC

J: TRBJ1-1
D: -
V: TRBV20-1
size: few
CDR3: CSARYGENTEVFF
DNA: TGCAGTGCTAGATATGGGGAGAACACTGAAGTTTTCTTT

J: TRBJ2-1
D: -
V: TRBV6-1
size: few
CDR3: CASSAFGGVADEQFF
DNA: TGTGCCAGCAGTGCATTTGGCGGGGTGGCGGATGAGCAGTTCTTC

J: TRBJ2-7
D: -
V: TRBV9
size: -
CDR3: CASSPDGTYEQYF
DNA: TGTGCCAGCAGCCCGGACGGAACTTACGAGCAGTACTTC

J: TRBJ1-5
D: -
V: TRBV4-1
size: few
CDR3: CASSQGAKGSNQPQHF
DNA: TGCGCCAGCAGCCAAGGGGCGAAGGGGAGCAATCAGCCCCAGCATTTT